Each of the 18 T cell receptor beta chains below was sequenced from the same sample in a study of PD-1 blockade in classical Hodgkin lymphoma. Time point noted: newly diagnosed, previously untreated cHL patient sample. Repertoires were generated with immunoSEQ multiplex PCR, while TCRdb's copy carries only in-frame clones and drops some. The table includes about 21,000 clones, 94% detected once. Sequenced sample: peripheral blood mononuclear cells (PBMCs). Source of these receptors: a human donor with classical Hodgkin lymphoma.

The V and J genes are TRBV25-1 and TRBJ2-3; 12 nucleotides match TRBD2. The CDR3 has 17 amino acids. V was pared by 3 bases and J by 4 bases, with 8 bases of the junction left unmatched. CDR1 is MGHDK, CDR2 SYGVNS, per germline. The CDR3, as DNA: TGTGCCAGCAGTGATCGACCGGGACTAGCGGGCTCAGATACGCAGTATTTT. As protein: CASSDRPGLAGSDTQYF.

In its sample, this clone was seen a few times. This chain connects TRBV4-3 to TRBJ1-2, with a weak D call TRBD1 (6 bases). CDR1 is LGHNA, CDR2 YSLEER, per germline. Trimming shortened V by 1 base and J by 8 bases, and 14 bases separated the two germline ends. This CDR3 comprises 14 residues. The CDR3 here is CASSQVLQGGGYTF. CDR3 in DNA: TGCGCCAGCAGCCAAGTTCTACAGGGCGGAGGCTACACCTTC.

V is TRBV19 and J is TRBJ2-3; 10 nucleotides agree with TRBD2. The CDR3 is made up of 15 amino acids. Germline V gene data show CDR1 as LNHDA and CDR2 as SQIVND (reference sequence). J lost 3 bases, V lost 2 bases, and 2 bases had no gene match. The CDR3 protein is CASSITSGVTDTQYF. For the CDR3, the DNA is TGTGCCAGTAGTATAACTAGCGGGGTAACAGATACGCAGTATTTT.

The rearrangement joins TRBV7-9 to TRBJ2-2; D is possibly TRBD1 (6 bases). This CDR3 is built from 13 residues. CDR1 SEHNR and CDR2 FQNEAQ come from the germline V gene (reference sequence). V lost 2 bases to trimming and J lost 5 bases, with 6 bases between them. The CDR3 DNA sequence: TGTGCCAGCAGCTTAACAGGGACCGGGGAGCTGTTTTTT. Its translation: CASSLTGTGELFF.

CDR3 protein: CASVCPMGEGRWMNTEAFF. DNA for the CDR3: TGTGCCAGCGTTTGCCCAATGGGGGAGGGTAGGTGGATGAACACTGAAGCTTTCTTT. The chain links TRBV21-1 to TRBJ1-1. TRBV21-1 is listed as a pseudogene. The CDR3 is 19 residues long.

The chain recombines TRBV5-1 with TRBJ1-4, with TRBD1 identical over 9 bases. The CDR3 spans 14 residues. Germline lookup yields CDR1 SGHRS and CDR2 YFSETQ. Trimming took 4 bases from V and 8 from J; bases not matched to a gene: 6. The CDR3 sequence: CASSPGQGGEKLFF. The CDR3 DNA reads as TGCGCCAGCAGCCCGGGACAGGGAGGGGAAAAACTGTTTTTT.

The rearrangement links TRBV7-2 to TRBJ2-5, with D maybe TRBD1 (5 bases). In germline, CDR1 is SGHTA, CDR2 FQGNSA. The ends were cut back, 5 bases at V and 0 bases at J, with 16 bases in the middle. This CDR3 is built from 16 residues. CDR3 residues: CASSIVGGANQETQYF. In DNA, the CDR3 is TGTGCCAGCAGCATAGTAGGTGGGGCTAACCAAGAGACCCAGTACTTC.

This clone appeared a few times. The rearrangement links TRBV5-5 to TRBJ1-6; 10 bases agree with TRBD1. The CDR3 sequence is 16 residues long. Germline CDR1 and CDR2: SGHKS and YYEKEE (reference sequence). The ends lost 3 bases at V and 7 bases at J; junction bases unmatched: 7. The CDR3 loop is CASSSGGTGENSPLHF. The CDR3 DNA is TGTGCCAGCAGCTCGGGTGGGACAGGGGAAAATTCACCCCTCCACTTT.

The V and J genes are TRBV5-1 and TRBJ1-4; D not certain. The CDR3 runs to 14 residues. V lost 0 bases and J 8 bases, leaving 11 bases between the germline ends. Per germline, CDR1 SGHRS and CDR2 YFSETQ. The CDR3 nucleotides read TGCGCCAGCAGCTTGGCACAACAGAGCGAAAAACTGTTTTTT. Its protein is CASSLAQQSEKLFF.

This chain connects TRBV6-5 to TRBJ2-7; TRBD1 aligns across 7 bases. The CDR3 extends over 13 amino acids. The germline V gene has CDR1 MNHEY and CDR2 SVGAGI. Germline trimming cut 6 bases from V and 2 bases from J; bases unmatched to any gene: 4. The CDR3 here is CASRTGQAYEQYF. Here the CDR3 DNA reads TGTGCCAGCAGGACTGGACAGGCCTACGAGCAGTACTTC.

The rearrangement uses TRBV7-2 and TRBJ1-4; D is unclear. Germline CDR1 reads SGHTA; CDR2 reads FQGNSA. CDR3 length equals 15 residues. Trimming pared 1 base from V and 7 bases from J, leaving 13 bases between. The CDR3 spells CASSLVSGVGEKLFF. The CDR3 coding sequence is TGTGCCAGCAGCTTAGTCAGTGGAGTTGGTGAAAAACTGTTTTTT.

This clone was found once. V gene TRBV27 combines with J gene TRBJ1-2; D uncertain. The CDR3 has 16 amino acids. V lost 10 bases, J lost 0 bases, and 21 bases lay in between. The germline gives CDR1 MNHEY, CDR2 SMNVEV (reference sequence). Here the CDR3 DNA reads TGTGCCACCTCTGAGTCCCCCAAGACCTCTAACTATGGCTACACCTTC. Its protein is CATSESPKTSNYGYTF.

As DNA, the CDR3 is TGTGCCAGCAGCTTAGTACAGGGGGTCGATACGCAGTATTTT. Translation gives CASSLVQGVDTQYF. The chain has TRBV7-9 and TRBJ2-3; 8 positions match TRBD1. CDR1 SEHNR and CDR2 FQNEAQ come from the germline V gene (reference sequence). The CDR3 is 14 amino acids. V lost 1 base, J lost 6 bases, and 3 bases stayed unmatched.

J is TRBJ2-3 and V is TRBV5-5; 9 bases map to TRBD1. CDR3 length: 16 amino acids. V lost 2 bases and J lost 4; bases outside the gene matches: 8. CDR1 SGHKS and CDR2 YYEKEE come from the germline V gene (reference sequence). The CDR3 DNA reads TGTGCCAGCAGCTTTATCGGACAGGGGTTGGCAGATACGCAGTATTTT. Translating it yields CASSFIGQGLADTQYF. Full variable domain (remainder filled in from reference TRBV5-5 and TRBJ2-3): DAGVTQSPTHLIKTRGQQVTLRCSPISGHKSVSWYQQVLGQGPQFIFQYYEKEERGRGNFPDRFSARQFPNYSSELNVNALLLGDSALYLCASSFIGQGLADTQYFGPGTRLTVL.

The V and J genes are TRBV11-2 and TRBJ2-5; tentative D call: TRBD2 (7 bases). The germline V gene has CDR1 SGHAT and CDR2 FQNNGV. The V end lost 5 bases, the J end lost 5 bases, and 18 bases lay between the germline ends. The CDR3 spans 15 residues. The CDR3 loop reads CASSPAGGPGETQYF. The DNA of the CDR3 is TGTGCCAGCAGCCCGGCCGGGGGGCCCGGGGAGACCCAGTACTTC.

This chain uses TRBV4-3 with TRBJ1-1; perhaps TRBD1 as D (6 bases). Trimming took 1 base from V and 4 from J, leaving 10 bases between them. Germline V lookup: CDR1 LGHNA, CDR2 YSLEER. The CDR3 is made up of 14 amino acids. The CDR3 sequence is CASSQAPGATEAFF. The CDR3 DNA reads as TGCGCCAGCAGCCAAGCTCCAGGGGCCACTGAAGCTTTCTTT.

The chain uses TRBV6-5 and TRBJ1-4; D gene uncertain. The CDR3 is made up of 13 amino acids. The V end lost 6 bases, the J end lost 11 bases, and 16 bases lay between the germline ends. Germline V gene lookup returns CDR1 MNHEY and CDR2 SVGAGI. The chain's CDR3 is CASRQDARRKLFF. The CDR3 DNA reads as TGTGCCAGCAGGCAGGACGCCCGGAGGAAACTGTTTTTT.

The V call is TRBV7-9, the J call TRBJ2-7; the D gene is possibly TRBD2 (5 bases). This CDR3 comprises 13 residues. V dropped 4 bases and J dropped 6 bases, with 13 bases sitting between them. Germline CDR1 is SEHNR and CDR2 is FQNEAQ (reference sequence). The CDR3 nucleotides are TGTGCCAGCAGCTCAGGAGGCCTGGGCGAGCAGTACTTC. As protein: CASSSGGLGEQYF.